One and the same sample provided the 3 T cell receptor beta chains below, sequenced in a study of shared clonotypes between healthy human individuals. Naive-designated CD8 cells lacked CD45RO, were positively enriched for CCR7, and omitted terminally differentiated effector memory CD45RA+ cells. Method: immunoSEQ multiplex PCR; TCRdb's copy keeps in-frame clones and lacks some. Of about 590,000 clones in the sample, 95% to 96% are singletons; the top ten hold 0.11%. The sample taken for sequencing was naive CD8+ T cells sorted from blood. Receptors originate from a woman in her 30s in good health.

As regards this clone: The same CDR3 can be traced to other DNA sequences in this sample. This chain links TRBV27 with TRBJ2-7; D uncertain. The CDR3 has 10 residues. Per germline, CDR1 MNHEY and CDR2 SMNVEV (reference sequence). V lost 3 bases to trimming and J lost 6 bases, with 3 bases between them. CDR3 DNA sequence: TGTGCCAGCAGTTTCCGCGAGCAGTACTTC. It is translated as CASSFREQYF.

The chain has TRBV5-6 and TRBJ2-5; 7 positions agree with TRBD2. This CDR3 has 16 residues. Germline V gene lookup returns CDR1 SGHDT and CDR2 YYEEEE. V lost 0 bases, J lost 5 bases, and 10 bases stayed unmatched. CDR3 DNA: TGTGCCAGCAGCTTGGATCCCCCGACTAGCAAGGAGACCCAGTACTTC. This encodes CASSLDPPTSKETQYF.

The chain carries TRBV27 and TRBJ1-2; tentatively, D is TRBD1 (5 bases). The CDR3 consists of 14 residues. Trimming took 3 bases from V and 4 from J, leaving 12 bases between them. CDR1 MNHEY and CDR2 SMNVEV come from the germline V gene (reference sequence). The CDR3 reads CASSFRTGLYGYTF. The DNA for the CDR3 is TGTGCCAGCAGTTTCCGTACAGGTCTCTATGGCTACACCTTC.